Following are 8 T cell receptor beta chains from one sample sequenced in a study of T cell responses to AZD1222 COVID-19 vaccine. Method: immunoSEQ multiplex PCR; TCRdb's copy keeps in-frame clones and lacks some. The data show about 150,000 clones, approximately 92% seen once. Sequencing was performed on peripheral blood, taken 28 days after the second AZD1222 dose. The receptors stem from an adult who received the AZD1222 COVID-19 vaccine.

V usage is TRBV5-1 and J usage is TRBJ2-7; possibly TRBD2 for D (6 bases). Germline assignment: CDR1 SGHRS and CDR2 YFSETQ. V was trimmed by 4 bases and J by 9 bases, leaving 17 bases between them. The CDR3 is 13 amino acids. CDR3 region: CASSLSGYLGQYF. The CDR3, as DNA: TGCGCCAGCAGCCTGAGCGGGTACCTGGGGCAGTACTTC.

The V gene is TRBV4-2, the J gene TRBJ2-7; D gene ambiguous. CDR3 length: 13 amino acids. CDR1 and CDR2 from the germline V gene are LGHNA and YNFKEQ. V lost 2 bases, J lost 6 bases, and 11 bases lay in between. The CDR3 sequence is CASSQLLEGEQYF. CDR3 DNA: TGTGCCAGCAGCCAACTACTTGAAGGCGAGCAGTACTTC.

CDR3 coding DNA: TGTGCCAGCAGTTCCCCCCGGACAGGGTGGTACGAGCAGTACTTC. Amino acids: CASSSPRTGWYEQYF. The rearrangement joins TRBV27 to TRBJ2-7; 8 nucleotides align to TRBD1. Germline values: CDR1 MNHEY, CDR2 SMNVEV (reference sequence). V lost 4 bases to trimming and J lost 4 bases; unmatched junction nucleotides: 9. The CDR3 is made up of 15 amino acids.

This sequence joins TRBV30 and TRBJ1-1; D might be TRBD1 (6 bases). CDR3 size: 13 residues. Germline values: CDR1 GTSNPN, CDR2 SVGIG (reference sequence). Deletions cut 2 bases from V and 4 bases from J, with 11 bases between. The CDR3 here is CAWSLGGTTEAFF. The CDR3 bases are TGTGCCTGGAGTCTAGGGGGGACCACTGAAGCTTTCTTT.

The chain is built from TRBV28 and TRBJ1-1; no definite D call. The CDR3 length is 13 residues. Looked up from germline, CDR1 is MDHEN and CDR2 is SYDVKM. Trimming took 3 bases from V and 4 from J, leaving 9 bases between them. This CDR3 is CASSLREGTEAFF. The CDR3 DNA reads as TGTGCCAGCAGTTTGCGGGAGGGCACTGAAGCTTTCTTT.

The chain recombines TRBV18 with TRBJ1-1; a possible D gene is TRBD1 (5 bases). The CDR3 is made up of 14 amino acids. Between the trimmed V and J ends, which lost 3 bases and 4 bases, there was a span of 12 bases. Germline V gene lookup returns CDR1 KGHSH and CDR2 LQKENI. The CDR3 region has the DNA TGTGCCAGCTCACCGTCGGGGGGGGGCACTGAAGCTTTCTTT. Encoded protein: CASSPSGGGTEAFF. The full variable domain, in which reference TRBV18 and TRBJ1-1 provide the parts outside the CDR3, is NAGVMQNPRHLVRRRGQEARLRCSPMKGHSHVYWYRQLPEEGLKFMVYLQKENIIDESGMPKERFSAEFPKEGPSILRIQQVVRGDSAAYFCASSPSGGGTEAFFGQGTRLTVV.

The genes are TRBV7-9 and TRBJ2-6, with TRBD1 matching 7 bases. CDR1 and CDR2 (germline): SEHNR, FQNEAQ (reference sequence). The CDR3 has 19 amino acids. Losses at the gene ends were 5 bases for V and 3 bases for J; bases not matched to a gene: 16. The CDR3 DNA is TGTGCCAGCAGCCCCCGACAGGGTTGGGGTGGTGGTGGGGCCAACGTCCTGACTTTC. It translates to CASSPRQGWGGGGANVLTF.

The chain carries TRBV25-1 and TRBJ1-1; the D gene is possibly TRBD1 (6 bases). Germline V gene sequence: CDR1 MGHDK, CDR2 SYGVNS. The CDR3 totals 15 residues. V lost 0 bases to trimming and J lost 8 bases, with 16 bases between them. For the CDR3, the DNA is TGTGCCAGCAGTGAATATATTCAGGGGACGGGGGAAGCTTTCTTT. This codes for CASSEYIQGTGEAFF.